These 31 T cell receptor beta chains share one sample of origin, sequenced in a study of cytomegalovirus exposure and HLA in healthy donors. Primers included in the PCR were 60 Vbeta and 13 Jbeta primers. Method: immunoSEQ multiplex PCR; TCRdb's copy keeps in-frame clones and lacks some. The sample yields 150,000 to 200,000 clones, roughly 65% seen once. Input material: PBMCs. These receptors were collected from a woman under 30 in good health and CMV-seropositive.

The chain couples TRBV19 to TRBJ1-1, with D hard to call. This CDR3 spans 14 amino acids. Trimming shortened V by 3 bases and J by 3 bases, and 11 bases separated the two germline ends. Per the germline V gene, CDR1 is LNHDA and CDR2 is SQIVND (reference sequence). The CDR3 protein is CASSIGRGYTEAFF. The CDR3 DNA sequence: TGTGCCAGTAGTATCGGGCGGGGTTACACTGAAGCTTTCTTT.

V is TRBV30 and J is TRBJ2-1, with D possibly being TRBD1 (5 bases). The CDR3 is 15 amino acids. Trimming shortened V by 1 base and J by 5 bases, and 15 bases separated the two germline ends. Germline loops: CDR1 GTSNPN, CDR2 SVGIG (reference sequence). CDR3 bases: TGTGCCTGGAGTGCAGCAGGGCCCCTTAACAATGAGCAGTTCTTC. Translation: CAWSAAGPLNNEQFF.

The chain couples TRBV5-5 to TRBJ1-1; D not resolved. The CDR3 totals 14 residues. CDR1 and CDR2 from the germline V gene are SGHKS and YYEKEE (reference sequence). V lost 4 bases and J 5 bases, leaving 15 bases between the germline ends. The CDR3 nucleotides read TGTGCCAGCAGCCTTTGGGAGGCTGGAACTGAAGCTTTCTTT. Residues: CASSLWEAGTEAFF.

The chain carries TRBV6-1 and TRBJ2-2; 8 bases align to TRBD1. There are 16 residues in the CDR3. Germline-derived CDR1 and CDR2 are MNHNS and SASEGT. Germline trimming cut 2 bases from V and 4 bases from J; bases unmatched to any gene: 6. This CDR3 is CASSEQGAIITGELFF. CDR3 coding DNA: TGTGCCAGCAGTGAACAGGGGGCAATCATCACCGGGGAGCTGTTTTTT.

This clone has a handful of counts. The chain couples TRBV6-1 to TRBJ2-7; D gene ambiguous. CDR1 is MNHNS and CDR2 is SASEGT in the germline V gene. With 0 bases removed from V and 7 bases from J, the gap between germline ends came to 7 bases. CDR3 length equals 12 residues. Here the CDR3 DNA reads TGTGCCAGCAGTGAAGCGGCCGGGGAGCAGTACTTC. Translation gives CASSEAAGEQYF.

The rearrangement links TRBV11-2 to TRBJ1-4, with no clear D. V dropped 2 bases and J dropped 8 bases, with 12 bases sitting between them. CDR1 and CDR2 from the germline V gene are SGHAT and FQNNGV. This CDR3 comprises 14 residues. CDR3 protein: CASSLQAVGEKLFF. Written as DNA, the CDR3 is TGTGCCAGCAGCTTACAGGCTGTTGGAGAAAAACTGTTTTTT.

CDR3 residues: CASSENNEQFF. The DNA of the CDR3 is TGCGCCAGCAGCGAGAACAATGAGCAGTTCTTC. The chain carries TRBV5-1 and TRBJ2-1; the D is unclear. Germline CDR1 is SGHRS and CDR2 is YFSETQ. The CDR3 loop spans 11 amino acids. V was trimmed by 4 bases and J by 5 bases, leaving 4 bases between them.

This chain links TRBV19 with TRBJ2-7; TRBD2 agrees at 9 bases. The CDR3 length is 15 residues. V dropped 2 bases and J dropped 5; count of bases not matched to a gene: 7. Per germline, CDR1 LNHDA and CDR2 SQIVND (reference sequence). DNA of the CDR3: TGTGCCAGTAGTATAAAGGCGGGAGGGCCGGACGAGCAGTACTTC. This gives the protein CASSIKAGGPDEQYF.

The V gene is TRBV10-3, the J gene TRBJ2-2, with 10 bases that match TRBD2. Unmatched junction bases numbered 7, after V lost 7 bases and J lost 5 bases. Per germline, CDR1 ENHRY and CDR2 SYGVKD. The CDR3 runs 15 residues. CDR3 sequence: CAIKAGGPWTGELFF. For the CDR3, the DNA is TGTGCCATCAAAGCGGGGGGGCCGTGGACCGGGGAGCTGTTTTTT.

The chain joins TRBV14 to TRBJ2-1; 7 bases agree with TRBD1. Germline loops: CDR1 SGHDN, CDR2 FVKESK. The V and J ends lost 0 bases and 5 bases, in that order; junction bases with no gene match: 1. There are 14 residues in the CDR3. CDR3 sequence: CASSQEQGHNEQFF. The CDR3 DNA is TGTGCCAGCAGCCAAGAACAGGGGCACAATGAGCAGTTCTTC. The entire variable domain, with the rest obtained from reference TRBV14 and TRBJ2-1, is as follows: EAGVTQFPSHSVIEKGQTVTLRCDPISGHDNLYWYRRVMGKEIKFLLHFVKESKQDESGMPNNRFLAERTGGTYSTLKVQPAELEDSGVYFCASSQEQGHNEQFFGPGTRLTVL.

This chain joins TRBV11-2 and TRBJ1-3; D uncertain. V gave up 4 bases and J gave up 0 bases, with 7 bases separating them. The CDR3 has 14 residues. Germline CDR1 and CDR2: SGHAT and FQNNGV. The CDR3 protein is CASSSQNSGNTIYF. The CDR3 DNA reads TGTGCCAGCAGCTCACAGAACTCTGGAAACACCATATATTTT.

This rearrangement joins TRBV10-3 to TRBJ2-1, with 12 bases aligning to TRBD2. Trimming cost V 0 bases and J 0 bases; bases outside gene matches: 18. Looked up from germline, CDR1 is ENHRY and CDR2 is SYGVKD. The CDR3 totals 23 residues. CDR3 loop: CAISESDPWPGLAGHSSYNEQFF. CDR3 DNA: TGTGCCATCAGTGAGTCAGATCCGTGGCCAGGACTAGCGGGACACAGCTCCTACAATGAGCAGTTCTTC.

The chain combines TRBV6-5 with TRBJ2-5; possibly TRBD1 for D (5 bases). The closer fit of TRBJ2-7 to the DNA end suggests the J call may be wrong. The CDR3 is 12 residues long. Germline CDR1 MNHEY, CDR2 SVGAGI. The chain's CDR3 is CASSTPGFEQYF. DNA of the CDR3: TGTGCCAGCAGCACCCCAGGGTTCGAGCAGTACTTC.

The chain has TRBV7-9 and TRBJ1-2, with a weak D call TRBD1 (6 bases). V lost 3 bases to trimming and J lost 5 bases, with 10 bases between them. In germline, CDR1 is SEHNR, CDR2 FQNEAQ (reference sequence). The CDR3 covers 13 residues. CDR3 sequence: CASSFGQLYGYTF. In DNA form, the CDR3 reads TGTGCCAGCAGCTTTGGACAGCTATATGGCTACACCTTC.

This chain uses TRBV29-1 with TRBJ2-7, with a weak D call TRBD1 (6 bases). From germline, CDR1 is SQVTM and CDR2 ANQGSEA. Trimming removed 6 bases at V and 3 bases at J, with 15 bases between. The CDR3 length is 13 residues. The CDR3 is CSVSTGQGYEQYF. The CDR3, as DNA: TGCAGCGTGTCAACAGGGCAGGGCTACGAGCAGTACTTC.

The DNA for the CDR3 is TGCGCCAGCATGGGAGGGGGACCCGGTGGCTACACCTTC. This sequence encodes CASMGGGPGGYTF. The chain is built from TRBV10-1 and TRBJ1-2; D possibly corresponds to TRBD1 (6 bases). The germline V and J ends were trimmed by 7 bases and 7 bases, with 16 bases remaining between them. There are 13 residues in the CDR3. The germline gives CDR1 WNHNN, CDR2 SYGVQD (reference sequence).

The sample holds a few counts of this clone. This chain joins TRBV7-2 and TRBJ2-5; the match to TRBD2 covers 9 bases. The CDR3 sequence is 18 residues long. V lost 5 bases, J lost 0 bases, and 13 bases stayed unmatched. Per germline, CDR1 SGHTA and CDR2 FQGNSA. In DNA form, the CDR3 reads TGTGCCAGCAGCCGCCAGATCCTAGCGGGGAAATACCAAGAGACCCAGTACTTC. Its translation: CASSRQILAGKYQETQYF.

This chain connects TRBV28 to TRBJ1-5; D not resolved. This CDR3 region has 14 residues. Looked up from germline, CDR1 is MDHEN and CDR2 is SYDVKM. V gave up 3 bases and J gave up 7 bases, with 13 bases separating them. CDR3 DNA sequence: TGTGCCAGCAGTTTCTCGGGTCTACAACAGCCCCAGCATTTT. Residues: CASSFSGLQQPQHF.

This clone was counted only a few times. This sequence joins TRBV10-3 and TRBJ1-5, with unresolved D. V dropped 6 bases and J dropped 2 bases, with 11 bases sitting between them. The germline V gene encodes CDR1 ENHRY and CDR2 SYGVKD. The CDR3 consists of 14 residues. CDR3 in amino acids: CAISREGGNQPQHF. The CDR3 nucleotides are TGTGCCATCAGCCGGGAGGGAGGCAATCAGCCCCAGCATTTT.

The chain carries TRBV5-1 and TRBJ2-3; the match to TRBD1 covers 9 bases. This CDR3 comprises 16 residues. Germline-derived CDR1 and CDR2 are SGHRS and YFSETQ. V lost 2 bases, J lost 2 bases, and 6 bases stayed unmatched. CDR3 DNA: TGCGCCAGCAGCTTCTGGACAGGGGCCTCCACAGATACGCAGTATTTT. Translation: CASSFWTGASTDTQYF.

V gene TRBV27 combines with J gene TRBJ2-3; D unclear. CDR1 is MNHEY, CDR2 SMNVEV, per germline (reference sequence). Trimming cost V 8 bases and J 8 bases, with 14 bases left between them. CDR3 size: 12 residues. Written as DNA, the CDR3 is TGTGCCAGCTCAAAAGTGGCATCTACGCAGTATTTT. As protein: CASSKVASTQYF.

The chain has TRBV15 and TRBJ2-7; 7 nucleotides align to TRBD2. Trimming cost V 0 bases and J 2 bases; bases outside gene matches: 19. The V gene's germline CDR1 is LNHNV and CDR2 YYDKDF (reference sequence). The CDR3 sequence is 20 residues long. The CDR3 DNA follows: TGTGCCACCAGCAGAGAGGCGCTTAGCGGGTACACCCCCCTTCCCTACGAGCAGTACTTC. Amino acids: CATSREALSGYTPLPYEQYF.

This clone was recorded at least ten times. The genes are TRBV6-1 and TRBJ1-3; D remains ambiguous. V was trimmed by 3 bases and J by 1 base, leaving 7 bases between them. CDR1 is MNHNS, CDR2 SASEGT, per germline. This CDR3 region has 14 residues. The CDR3 DNA reads as TGTGCCAGCAGTGAGCGGGGATCTGGAAACACCATATATTTT. It is translated as CASSERGSGNTIYF.

The chain carries TRBV5-1 and TRBJ2-1; 7 bases align to TRBD2. This CDR3 region has 12 residues. Germline V gene data show CDR1 as SGHRS and CDR2 as YFSETQ. Germline trimming cut 3 bases from V and 10 bases from J; bases unmatched to any gene: 4. This CDR3 reads CASSWGGQEQFF. The DNA of the CDR3 is TGCGCCAGCAGCTGGGGAGGGCAGGAGCAGTTCTTC.

The J gene is TRBJ1-2, the V gene TRBV9, with D possibly being TRBD1 (5 bases). The CDR3 covers 15 residues. The ends were cut back, 5 bases at V and 0 bases at J, with 14 bases in the middle. CDR1 is SGDLS, CDR2 YYNGEE, per germline. CDR3 DNA: TGTGCCAGCAGGCCTATTGGGGCCACTAACTATGGCTACACCTTC. It translates to CASRPIGATNYGYTF.

V is TRBV19 and J is TRBJ1-1; tentative D call: TRBD1 (6 bases). Germline V lookup: CDR1 LNHDA, CDR2 SQIVND (reference sequence). Trimming took 1 base from V and 1 from J, leaving 10 bases between them. This CDR3 spans 15 amino acids. The CDR3 region is CASSIAAGENTEAFF. The CDR3, as DNA: TGTGCCAGTAGTATAGCTGCAGGGGAGAACACTGAAGCTTTCTTT.

CDR3 coding DNA: TGTGCCAGCAGCCAAGACCCCAGGGGCTACTACTACGAGCAGTACTTC. Amino acid sequence: CASSQDPRGYYYEQYF. This sequence joins TRBV4-2 and TRBJ2-5; D is perhaps TRBD1 (6 bases). The DNA end favors TRBJ2-7, so the J call may be wrong. This CDR3 has 16 residues. The germline CDR1 and CDR2 sequences are LGHNA and YNFKEQ.

The V and J genes are TRBV6-5 and TRBJ2-2; TRBD2 matches 8 bases. The germline V gene encodes CDR1 MNHEY and CDR2 SVGAGI. Unmatched junction bases numbered 5, after V lost 6 bases and J lost 2 bases. The length of the CDR3 is 15 residues. Written as DNA, the CDR3 is TGTGCCAGCAGATCTAGCGGGCTAAACACCGGGGAGCTGTTTTTT. As protein: CASRSSGLNTGELFF.

The sample holds one count of this clone. This sequence joins TRBV4-1 and TRBJ2-5, with 8 bases fitting TRBD2. CDR3 length equals 16 residues. J was trimmed by 11 bases and V by 2 bases; bases with no gene match: 16. Germline values: CDR1 MGHRA, CDR2 YSYEKL. CDR3 sequence (DNA): TGCGCCAGCAGCCAACAGGGCAGTAGCGGGGCGAGGGAGCAGTACTTC. Translating it yields CASSQQGSSGAREQYF.

The chain recombines TRBV28 with TRBJ1-5, with D hard to call. The CDR3 consists of 14 residues. Trimming shortened V by 8 bases and J by 1 base, and 12 bases separated the two germline ends. Germline V CDR1 and CDR2: MDHEN, SYDVKM. The CDR3 sequence is CASARHVSNQPQHF. CDR3 sequence (DNA): TGTGCCAGCGCGCGGCATGTGAGCAATCAGCCCCAGCATTTT.

V usage is TRBV5-1 and J usage is TRBJ2-2; D is uncertain. Per the germline V gene, CDR1 is SGHRS and CDR2 is YFSETQ. The CDR3 sequence is 15 residues long. Between the trimmed V and J ends, which lost 5 bases and 0 bases, there was a span of 11 bases. CDR3 loop: CASRLTSANTGELFF. DNA of the CDR3: TGCGCCAGCAGGCTAACGTCCGCGAACACCGGGGAGCTGTTTTTT.